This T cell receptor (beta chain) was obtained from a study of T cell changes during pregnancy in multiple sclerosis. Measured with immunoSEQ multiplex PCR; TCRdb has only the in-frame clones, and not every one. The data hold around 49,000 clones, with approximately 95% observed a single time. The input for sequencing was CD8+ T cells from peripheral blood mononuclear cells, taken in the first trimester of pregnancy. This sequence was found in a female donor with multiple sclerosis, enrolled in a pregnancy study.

CDR3 sequence reads: CASSGLDRTPFF. CDR3 nucleotides: TGTGCCAGTAGTGGTTTGGACCGGACACCTTTCTTT. The V and J genes are TRBV19 and TRBJ1-1, with D possibly being TRBD1 (5 bases). CDR1 LNHDA and CDR2 SQIVND come from the germline V gene (reference sequence). The CDR3 is 12 residues long. V dropped 5 bases and J dropped 12 bases, with 16 bases sitting between them.